This T cell receptor (beta chain) was observed in a study of T cells in Graves' hyperthyroidism and ophthalmopathy. Study results and caveats: Most expanded thyroid clonotypes above 0.001 also appeared in blood.

Patients were excluded for uncontrolled infection, other autoimmune disease, pregnancy or lactation. The PBMCs were taken from 10 ml of fresh peripheral blood. Amplified TCR beta CDR3 regions came from RNA transcripts. Using the HTBI primer set, a first-round RT-PCR was run on the TCR CDR3. TCRdb re-called the multiplex PCR reads with MiXCR, one entry per CDR3 protein. Among about half a million distinct CDR3 sequences listed, about 20% were seen once. This clonotype was seen at least ten times. Its target is not known. The CDR3 is 13 amino acids. V was clipped by 10 bases and J by 1 base, with 13 bases between them. Germline CDR1 MNHEY, CDR2 SVGAGI.

The source material was blood. The TCR was taken from a young man with Graves' hyperthyroidism. The chain uses TRBV6-5 and TRBJ1-2; D is undetermined. DNA for the CDR3: TGTGCCACGACCTTGACGGATAACTATGGCTACACCTTC. As protein: CATTLTDNYGYTF.